This TCR beta chain came from a study of blood T cell repertoires in COVID-19. Study-level information: The study drew acute and convalescent COVID-19 samples from the United States, Italy and Spain. Nucleic acid was either cDNA or gDNA, and it came from T cells, B-cell-depleted T cells, or PBMCs.

Germline CDR1 SEHNR, CDR2 FQNEAQ (reference sequence). The CDR3 has 14 amino acids. The V end lost 5 bases, the J end lost 5 bases, and 13 bases lay between the germline ends. The method was immunoSEQ multiplex PCR; TCRdb's version includes in-frame clones alone and lacks a portion of them. The table shows approximately 100,000 clones, with more than 75% occurring only once. The clonotype originates from a woman in her twenties or thirties with acute or convalescent COVID-19. The sequencing input was peripheral blood. The chain joins TRBV7-9 to TRBJ1-5; the D gene is possibly TRBD1 (6 bases). CDR3 bases: TGTGCCAGCAGCCACGGACAGCAGGATCAGCCCCAGCATTTT. Its protein product is CASSHGQQDQPQHF.